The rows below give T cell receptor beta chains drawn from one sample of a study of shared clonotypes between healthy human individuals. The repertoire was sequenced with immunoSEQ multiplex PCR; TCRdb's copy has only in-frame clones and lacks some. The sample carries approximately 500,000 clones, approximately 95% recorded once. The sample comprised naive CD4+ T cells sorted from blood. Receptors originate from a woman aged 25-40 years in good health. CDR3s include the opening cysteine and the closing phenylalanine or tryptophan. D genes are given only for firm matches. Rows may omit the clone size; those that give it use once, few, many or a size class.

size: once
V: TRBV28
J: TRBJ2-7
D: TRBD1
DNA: TGTGCCAGCAGTTTATCTGCCTGGACAGGGGACGAGCAGTACTTC
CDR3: CASSLSAWTGDEQYF

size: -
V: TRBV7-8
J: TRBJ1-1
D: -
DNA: TGTGCCAGCAGCTTAGACTGGGTATACCGTGAAGCTTTCTTT
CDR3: CASSLDWVYREAFF

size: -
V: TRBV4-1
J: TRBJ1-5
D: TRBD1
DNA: TGCGCCAGCAGCCAAGGACAGGGGCATCAGCCCCAGCATTTT
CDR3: CASSQGQGHQPQHF

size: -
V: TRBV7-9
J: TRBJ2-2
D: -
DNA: TGTGCCAGCAGCTTCCGTTCATCTAACACCGGGGAGCTGTTTTTT
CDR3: CASSFRSSNTGELFF

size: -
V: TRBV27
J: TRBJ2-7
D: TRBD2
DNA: TGTGCCAGCAGTTTGCTGGCCAGCGGGGGTCAGTACTTC
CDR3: CASSLLASGGQYF

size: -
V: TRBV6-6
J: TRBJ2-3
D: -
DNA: TGTGCCAGCAACAATGGGGTAGCGGAGTACACAGATACGCAGTATTTT
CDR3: CASNNGVAEYTDTQYF

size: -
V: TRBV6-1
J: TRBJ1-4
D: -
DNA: TGTGCCAGCAGTGATTTATGGGGAAATGAAAAACTGTTTTTT
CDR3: CASSDLWGNEKLFF

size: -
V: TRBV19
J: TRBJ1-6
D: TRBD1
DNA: TGTGCCAGTAGTCGACAGGGGACACAGAATTCACCCCTCCACTTT
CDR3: CASSRQGTQNSPLHF

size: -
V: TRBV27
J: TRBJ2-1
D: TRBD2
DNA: TGTGCCAGCACCTCTCAAACGACTAGCGGGAATGTCGATGAGCAGTTCTTC
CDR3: CASTSQTTSGNVDEQFF

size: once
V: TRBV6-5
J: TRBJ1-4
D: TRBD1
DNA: TGTGCCAGCAGTTACTCCAGACAGGGCGCTAATGAAAAACTGTTTTTT
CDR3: CASSYSRQGANEKLFF

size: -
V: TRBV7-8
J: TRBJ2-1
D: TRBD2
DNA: TGTGCCAGCAGGCCTAAGCGGGGGCGTCCCAATGAGCAGTTCTTC
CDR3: CASRPKRGRPNEQFF

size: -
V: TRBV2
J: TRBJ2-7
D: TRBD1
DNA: TGTGCCAGCAGTAAGGGACAGGGGAGCAACGAGCAGTACTTC
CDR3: CASSKGQGSNEQYF

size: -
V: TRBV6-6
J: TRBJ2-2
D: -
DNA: TGTGCCAGCATTGGAAGCACCGGGGAGCTGTTTTTT
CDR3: CASIGSTGELFF

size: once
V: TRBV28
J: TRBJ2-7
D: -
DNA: TGTGCCAGCAGCCGTTACACCTACGAGCAGTACTTC
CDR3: CASSRYTYEQYF

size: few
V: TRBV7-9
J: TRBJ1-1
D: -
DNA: TGTGCCAGCAGCTTATCCATGAACACTGAAGCTTTCTTT
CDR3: CASSLSMNTEAFF

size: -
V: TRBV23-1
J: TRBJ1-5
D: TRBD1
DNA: TGCGCCAGCAGCCCCGGGACAGTGAGCAATCAGCCCCAGCATTTT
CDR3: CASSPGTVSNQPQHF

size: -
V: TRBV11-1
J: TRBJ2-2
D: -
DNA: TGTGCCAGCAGCGTCGCACTCACCGGGGAGCTGTTTTTT
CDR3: CASSVALTGELFF

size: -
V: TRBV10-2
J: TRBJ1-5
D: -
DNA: TGCGCCAGCAGTGAGTCGGGTGGGGCCCCAGGGAGCAATCAGCCCCAGCATTTT
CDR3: CASSESGGAPGSNQPQHF

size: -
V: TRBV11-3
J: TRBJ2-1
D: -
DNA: TGTGCCAGCAGCTTTTTGAGCGGTGAGCAGTTCTTC
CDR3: CASSFLSGEQFF

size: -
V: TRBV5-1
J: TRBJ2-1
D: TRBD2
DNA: TGCGCCAGCAGCTTGGTTAGCGGGAGGGGTGATGAGCAGTTCTTC
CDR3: CASSLVSGRGDEQFF

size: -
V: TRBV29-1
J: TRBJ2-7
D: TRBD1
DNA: TGCAGCGTTGCCGACAGGGGGACCTCTTCCTACGAGCAGTACTTC
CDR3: CSVADRGTSSYEQYF

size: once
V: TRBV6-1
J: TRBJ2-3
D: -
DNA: TGTGCCAGCAGTGAAGCTCCCCTCCCCTTAGAGTATTTT
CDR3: CASSEAPLPLEYF

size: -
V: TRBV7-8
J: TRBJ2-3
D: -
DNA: TGTGCCAGCAGCTTAGGAGTACACTCAACAGATACGCAGTATTTT
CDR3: CASSLGVHSTDTQYF

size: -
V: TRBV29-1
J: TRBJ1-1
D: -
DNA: TGCAGCGACCCGGGACAAGAAGCTTTCTTT
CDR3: CSDPGQEAFF

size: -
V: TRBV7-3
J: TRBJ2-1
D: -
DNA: TGTGCCAGCAGCTTGATGACAGGCGATGAGCAGTTCTTC
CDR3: CASSLMTGDEQFF

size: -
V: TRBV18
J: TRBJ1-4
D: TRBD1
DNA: TGTGCCAGCTCACCATGGGGACAGGGGGATGAAAAACTGTTTTTT
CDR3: CASSPWGQGDEKLFF

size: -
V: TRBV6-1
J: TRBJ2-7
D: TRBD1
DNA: TGTGCCAGCAGTGTAGGGACAGGGGTGTCCCTCGAGCAGTACTTC
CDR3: CASSVGTGVSLEQYF

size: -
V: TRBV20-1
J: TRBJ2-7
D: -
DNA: TGCAGTGCTAGAGGACCGGGCGAGCAGTACTTC
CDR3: CSARGPGEQYF

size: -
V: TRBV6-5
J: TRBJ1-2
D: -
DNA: TGTGCCAGCAGTTATCACCGCCAGGGTCAGTTGGGCTACACCTTC
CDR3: CASSYHRQGQLGYTF

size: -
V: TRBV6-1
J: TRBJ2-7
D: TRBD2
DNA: TGTGCCAGCAGGCCAGGAGCGGGAGGAAACGAGCAGTACTTC
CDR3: CASRPGAGGNEQYF

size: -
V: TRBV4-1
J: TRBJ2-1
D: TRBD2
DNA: TGCGCCAGCAGCCAAGCCAAGACTAGCACGCGTGATGAGCAGTTCTTC
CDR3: CASSQAKTSTRDEQFF

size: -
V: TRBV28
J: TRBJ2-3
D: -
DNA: TGTGCCAGCAGTTTATACGGTGCCACAGATACGCAGTATTTT
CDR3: CASSLYGATDTQYF

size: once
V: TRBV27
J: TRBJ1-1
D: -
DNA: TGTGCCAGCAAAGGGGTTCGGAACACTGAAGCTTTCTTT
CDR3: CASKGVRNTEAFF

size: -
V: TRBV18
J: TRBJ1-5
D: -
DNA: TGTGCCAGCTCCCGAGGTAGGCAGGACAATCAGCCCCAGCATTTT
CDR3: CASSRGRQDNQPQHF

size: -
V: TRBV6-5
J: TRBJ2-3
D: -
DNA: TGTGCCAGCAAAAACAGGCTCTCCGGTTTAGATACGCAGTATTTT
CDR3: CASKNRLSGLDTQYF

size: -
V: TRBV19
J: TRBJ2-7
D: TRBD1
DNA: TGTGCCAGTAGTACAACAGGGGAAGGGGCCACCTACGAGCAGTACTTC
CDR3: CASSTTGEGATYEQYF

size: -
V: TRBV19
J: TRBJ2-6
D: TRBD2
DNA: TGTGCCAGTAGAGATCGGCTAGCGGGAGCCTCCTCTGGGGCCAACGTCCTGACTTTC
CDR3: CASRDRLAGASSGANVLTF

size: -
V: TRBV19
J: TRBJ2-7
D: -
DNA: TGTGCCAGTAGTCGGGGGAACCCCTCCTACGAGCAGTACTTC
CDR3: CASSRGNPSYEQYF

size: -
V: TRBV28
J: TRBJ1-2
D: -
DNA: TGTGCCAGCAGCCCTAGGGGCTATGGCTACACCTTC
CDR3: CASSPRGYGYTF

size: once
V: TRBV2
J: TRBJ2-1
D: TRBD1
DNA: TGTGCCAGCAAGACACAGGGGGCGCGTAACAATGAGCAGTTCTTC
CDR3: CASKTQGARNNEQFF

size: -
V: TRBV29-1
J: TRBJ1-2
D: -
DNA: TGCAGCGTTAAAACCAGGAAGGCTGGCTATGGCTACACCTTC
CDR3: CSVKTRKAGYGYTF

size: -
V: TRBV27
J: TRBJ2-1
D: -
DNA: TGTGCCAGCAGTGACACAGCCTTCTTCTACAATGAGCAGTTCTTC
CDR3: CASSDTAFFYNEQFF

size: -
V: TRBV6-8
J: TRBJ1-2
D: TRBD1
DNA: TGTGCCAGCAGTTACCCGAGCCGGGACAGCCACTATGGCTACACCTTC
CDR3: CASSYPSRDSHYGYTF